The rows below give T cell receptor beta chains drawn from one sample of a study of shared clonotypes between healthy human individuals. Some clones are missing from TCRdb's copy, which holds only in-frame ones; the method was immunoSEQ multiplex PCR. The data contain 950,000 to 1,100,000 clones, around 76% of them seen just once; the ten biggest clones take up 1.4%. The sample was memory CD4+ T cells sorted from blood. Receptor source: a man between 18 and 29 years old in good health. Both conserved end residues are part of each CDR3. Each record gives: CDR3 length, D gene, J gene, V gene, clone size, CDR3 DNA, CDR3 protein. A D gene is named only where the DNA matches it firmly. Clone size is stated in some rows and not others, as once, few, many or a class when expanded.

>12|-|TRBJ2-3|TRBV15|-
TGTGCCACCAGCGTCGGGGCCGGTACGCAGTATTTT
CATSVGAGTQYF
>15|TRBD2|TRBJ2-1|TRBV9|-
TGTGCCAGCAGCGTAGAAGGCGGGAGGGCTGATGAGCAGTTCTTC
CASSVEGGRADEQFF
>12|-|TRBJ1-2|TRBV7-9|-
TGTGCCAGCAGCCGGGGGGGCTATGGCTACACCTTC
CASSRGGYGYTF
>13|TRBD1|TRBJ2-7|TRBV7-3|-
TGTGCCAGCAGCTGGGACAGGGGAAACGAGCAGTACTTC
CASSWDRGNEQYF
>16|TRBD1|TRBJ1-6|TRBV13|few
TGTGCCAGCAGCCTCCGGACAGGGGGCGAAAATTCACCCCTCCACTTT
CASSLRTGGENSPLHF
>13|-|TRBJ2-7|TRBV7-9|-
TGTGCCAGCAGCTTACAGGGCCTTGGAGGTCTGTACTTC
CASSLQGLGGLYF
>14|-|TRBJ2-2|TRBV5-4|-
TGTGCCAGCAGCTCGGGCTCCTTCCCCGGGGAGCTGTTTTTT
CASSSGSFPGELFF
>15|TRBD1|TRBJ1-6|TRBV16|-
TGTGCCAGCAGCCAAGTCAGGGGGCCCAATTCACCCCTCCACTTT
CASSQVRGPNSPLHF
>15|TRBD1|TRBJ2-3|TRBV7-9|-
TGTGCCAGCAGCTTAGGGGGACAGGACACAGATACGCAGTATTTT
CASSLGGQDTDTQYF
>13|-|TRBJ1-2|TRBV6-5|-
TGTGCCAGCAGCTTAACAGGGTTCTATGGCTACACCTTC
CASSLTGFYGYTF
>15|-|TRBJ1-4|TRBV30|-
TGTGCCTGGAGTGACGAGGCTACGCATGTGGAAAAACTGTTTTTT
CAWSDEATHVEKLFF
>16|-|TRBJ1-4|TRBV30|-
TGTGCCTGGAGTAATAATTGGCAGGGGTTACATGAAAAACTGTTTTTT
CAWSNNWQGLHEKLFF
>10|-|TRBJ2-3|TRBV7-2|-
TGTGCCAGCAGTGCAGATACGCAGTATTTT
CASSADTQYF
>17|-|TRBJ2-3|TRBV4-2|-
TGTGCCAGCAGCCAAGACCCACTAAGGGGGGGCACAGATACGCAGTATTTT
CASSQDPLRGGTDTQYF
>14|-|TRBJ2-2|TRBV11-3|-
TGTGCCAGCAGCTTAGTAGGCGCCAGCGGGGAGCTGTTTTTT
CASSLVGASGELFF
>18|TRBD2|TRBJ2-3|TRBV4-3|-
TGCGCCAGCAGCCACGAAGGGTCTAGCGGGAAGAGTCTCGGTACGCAGTATTTT
CASSHEGSSGKSLGTQYF